This TCR beta chain was recorded in a study of human T cells and chemical hapten exposure. CDR1 is MNHNY, CDR2 SVGAGI, per germline (reference sequence). The CDR3 is 16 amino acids. V lost 0 bases, J lost 6 bases, and 18 bases lay in between. TCRdb re-analysed the RACE reads in MiXCR, keeping a single row per CDR3 protein. The data contain some 180,000 distinct CDR3 sequences, 20% to 25% of them seen just once; the ten biggest clones take up approximately 6.4%. The time point denotes: patch test 1, 2 weeks after DPC sensitization. Treatment reported: therapeutic diphenylcyclopropenone sensitization with weekly scalp DPC. Staff drew blood before applying each patch test. Researchers extracted total RNA from unfractionated whole blood.

This sequence joins TRBV6-6 and TRBJ2-7, with D possibly being TRBD1 (5 bases). The origin of this receptor is a woman aged 50 to 60 with alopecia areata. Some clones in this sample may be carry-over from other donors' samples. The starting material was whole blood, obtained in connection with sensitization to the hapten diphenylcyclopropenone (DPC). The CDR3 loop reads CASSYSVGLSPSEQYF. The CDR3 DNA is TGTGCCAGCAGTTACTCGGTGGGGCTATCCCCCTCCGAGCAGTACTTC.